The 30 T cell receptor beta chains reported below all come from one sample, sequenced in a study of blood T cell repertoires in COVID-19. TCRdb's table, derived via immunoSEQ multiplex PCR, lists solely in-frame clones and lacks some. Among around 260,000 clones listed, around 87% were seen once. Sequenced sample: peripheral blood. The source is a woman aged 50 to 65 with acute or convalescent COVID-19.

This sequence joins TRBV19 and TRBJ1-1; possible D gene TRBD1, 6 bases. The length of the CDR3 is 15 residues. CDR1 and CDR2 from the germline V gene are LNHDA and SQIVND (reference sequence). Trimming left V 6 bases short and J 1 base short, with 15 bases between. The CDR3 sequence: CASSPLGAKNTEAFF. The CDR3 region has the DNA TGTGCCAGTAGCCCACTGGGGGCCAAGAACACTGAAGCTTTCTTT.

The chain joins TRBV2 to TRBJ2-3; D is unresolved. In germline, CDR1 is SNHLY, CDR2 FYNNEI. Trimming left V 3 bases short and J 0 bases short, with 4 bases between. CDR3 size: 13 residues. Here the CDR3 DNA reads TGTGCCAGCAGTGAGACTAGCACAGATACGCAGTATTTT. Its translation is CASSETSTDTQYF.

V gene TRBV19 combines with J gene TRBJ1-1; D unresolved. V lost 7 bases to trimming and J lost 4 bases, with 19 bases between them. The CDR3 loop spans 15 amino acids. Germline V CDR1 and CDR2: LNHDA, SQIVND (reference sequence). Here the CDR3 DNA reads TGTGCCAGTACCTCCAACAAGGGAGGGCGCACTGAAGCTTTCTTT. Its translation: CASTSNKGGRTEAFF.

This clone was detected once. The chain has TRBV28 and TRBJ2-7, with no clear D. From germline, CDR1 is MDHEN and CDR2 SYDVKM. The V end was cut by 10 bases, the J end by 2 bases, with 18 bases between. The CDR3 loop spans 14 amino acids. CDR3 loop: CATHSAFSPYEQYF. CDR3 sequence (DNA): TGTGCCACCCACTCCGCATTTAGTCCCTACGAGCAGTACTTC.

Only one count was recorded for this clone. CDR3 bases: TGTGCCAGCAGCTTAAGGGGGAATCGAATTAGCAATCAGCCCCAGCATTTT. Its protein is CASSLRGNRISNQPQHF. This sequence joins TRBV7-2 and TRBJ1-5, with a weak D call TRBD1 (6 bases). V was trimmed by 2 bases and J by 0 bases, leaving 14 bases between them. CDR1 is SGHTA and CDR2 is FQGNSA in the germline V gene. The CDR3 covers 17 residues.

The chain recombines TRBV9 with TRBJ2-1, with 7 bases matching TRBD1. The ends lost 3 bases at V and 0 bases at J; junction bases unmatched: 9. This CDR3 has 17 residues. The germline V gene encodes CDR1 SGDLS and CDR2 YYNGEE. The CDR3 DNA reads TGTGCCAGCAGCGCCAGAACAGGGGTCTCCTCCTACAATGAGCAGTTCTTC. Translation: CASSARTGVSSYNEQFF.

The chain employs TRBV7-3 and TRBJ2-3; tentatively, D is TRBD2 (5 bases). The germline V gene encodes CDR1 SGHTA and CDR2 FQGTGA. This CDR3 is 13 amino acids long. Trimming shortened V by 3 bases and J by 1 base, and 5 bases separated the two germline ends. Here the CDR3 reads CASSLGGTDTQYF. DNA for the CDR3: TGTGCCAGCAGCTTGGGAGGCACAGATACGCAGTATTTT.

J is TRBJ2-7 and V is TRBV28; 12 nucleotides match TRBD2. The germline gives CDR1 MDHEN, CDR2 SYDVKM. V gave up 4 bases and J gave up 5 bases; unmatched junction bases: 6. The CDR3 consists of 15 residues. As DNA, the CDR3 is TGTGCCAGCAGTTCCCCGGCTAGCGGGAGGGACGAGCAGTACTTC. Protein sequence: CASSSPASGRDEQYF.

The chain carries TRBV13 and TRBJ2-1; 7 bases line up with TRBD2. Germline lookup yields CDR1 PRHDT and CDR2 FYEKMQ (reference sequence). V lost 5 bases and J lost 2; bases outside the gene matches: 6. The CDR3 is 15 amino acids. The CDR3 protein is CASSASGTAYNEQFF. CDR3 coding DNA: TGTGCCAGCAGCGCTAGCGGTACCGCCTACAATGAGCAGTTCTTC.

The CDR3 protein is CASSLAGMNTEAFF. In DNA form, the CDR3 reads TGTGCCAGCAGCTTGGCAGGGATGAACACTGAAGCTTTCTTT. The J gene is TRBJ1-1, the V gene TRBV5-5, with D possibly TRBD1 on 5 matching bases. The CDR3 contains 14 residues. Germline CDR1 reads SGHKS; CDR2 reads YYEKEE (reference sequence). V dropped 0 bases and J dropped 0 bases, with 6 bases sitting between them.

Of note for this clone: The junction departs from the called germline gene at one end, perhaps through a read error. This sequence joins TRBV7-3 and TRBJ1-3; D not resolved. The V gene's germline CDR1 is SGHTA and CDR2 FQGTGA. The CDR3 consists of 14 residues. The CDR3 loop is CFVPGMISGNTIYF. The CDR3 DNA reads TGCTTCGTTCCGGGAATGATCTCTGGAAACACCATATATTTT.

This rearrangement joins TRBV5-4 to TRBJ1-4; 9 bases are shared with TRBD1. J lost 7 bases, V lost 2 bases, and 6 bases had no gene match. Germline CDR1 reads SGHNT; CDR2 reads YYREEE (reference sequence). The CDR3 consists of 15 residues. In DNA, the CDR3 is TGTGCCAGCAGCTTTACAGGGGGCATACGTGAAAAACTGTTTTTT. Translating gives CASSFTGGIREKLFF.

The V and J genes are TRBV11-2 and TRBJ2-3, with D possibly TRBD2 on 6 matching bases. V was pared by 3 bases and J by 2 bases, with 12 bases between. The length of the CDR3 is 15 residues. Germline V gene sequence: CDR1 SGHAT, CDR2 FQNNGV. The CDR3 loop is CASSFPGLYTDTQYF. The CDR3 bases are TGTGCCAGCAGCTTCCCGGGACTGTACACAGATACGCAGTATTTT.

The V call is TRBV18, the J call TRBJ2-3; 10 bases line up with TRBD1. V lost 4 bases to trimming and J lost 3 bases; unmatched junction nucleotides: 1. This CDR3 is built from 14 residues. Germline V gene lookup returns CDR1 KGHSH and CDR2 LQKENI. CDR3 amino acids: CASSRTGGTDTQYF. In DNA, the CDR3 is TGTGCCAGCTCACGGACAGGGGGGACAGATACGCAGTATTTT.

The gene calls are TRBV28 and TRBJ1-4; D not certain. The CDR3 totals 15 residues. V shed 5 bases and J shed 3 bases, with 13 bases lying between them. Per germline, CDR1 MDHEN and CDR2 SYDVKM. The CDR3 region has the DNA TGTGCCAGCAGTCCCGCAAGTAGAGCTAATGAAAAACTGTTTTTT. It is translated as CASSPASRANEKLFF.

The chain employs TRBV24-1 and TRBJ2-1; TRBD2 matches 12 bases. V shed 3 bases, J shed 2 bases, and the junction held 13 bases outside the gene matches. The CDR3 sequence is 20 residues long. Germline V gene sequence: CDR1 KGHDR, CDR2 SFDVKD. The chain's CDR3 is CATSDGSSGRGLSAYNEQFF. DNA for the CDR3: TGTGCCACCAGTGATGGGTCTAGCGGGAGGGGTTTGTCGGCCTACAATGAGCAGTTCTTC.

The chain carries TRBV27 and TRBJ1-6, with D uncertain. This CDR3 has 13 amino acids. CDR1 is MNHEY, CDR2 SMNVEV, per germline (reference sequence). Between the trimmed V and J ends, which lost 6 bases and 3 bases, there was a span of 6 bases. CDR3 bases: TGTGCCAGCAGAGAGAGCTATAATTCACCCCTCCACTTT. The encoded protein is CASRESYNSPLHF.

The V call is TRBV7-8, the J call TRBJ2-7; TRBD1 matches 7 bases. J lost 7 bases, V lost 3 bases, and 6 bases had no gene match. The CDR3 length is 13 residues. In germline, CDR1 is SGHVS, CDR2 FQNEAQ. The CDR3 sequence: CASSFLQGNEQYF. CDR3 DNA sequence: TGTGCCAGCAGCTTCCTACAGGGGAATGAGCAGTACTTC.

This chain links TRBV19 with TRBJ1-6, with D perhaps matching TRBD1 (6 bases). Germline V lookup: CDR1 LNHDA, CDR2 SQIVND (reference sequence). V dropped 4 bases and J dropped 8 bases, with 12 bases sitting between them. The CDR3 covers 14 residues. CDR3 DNA: TGTGCCAGTAGTAACCAGGGGATGGATTCACCCCTCCACTTT. Its protein product is CASSNQGMDSPLHF. Drawing the rest from reference TRBV19 and TRBJ1-6, the complete variable domain is DGGITQSPKYLFRKEGQNVTLSCEQNLNHDAMYWYRQDPGQGLRLIYYSQIVNDFQKGDIAEGYSVSREKKESFPLTVTSAQKNPTAFYLCASSNQGMDSPLHFGNGTRLTVT.

The J gene is TRBJ2-1, the V gene TRBV29-1; 8 nucleotides align to TRBD1. Trimming at V came to 8 bases and at J to 4 bases, leaving 7 bases not matched to a gene. Germline V gene lookup returns CDR1 SQVTM and CDR2 ANQGSEA. The CDR3 is 13 amino acids. The CDR3 nucleotides are TGCAGCACGAGGGACAGGACTTACAATGAGCAGTTCTTC. Translated, it gives CSTRDRTYNEQFF.

The chain joins TRBV10-3 to TRBJ1-4; 11 bases align to TRBD1. CDR3 size: 14 residues. CDR1 and CDR2 (germline): ENHRY, SYGVKD. The trim removed 5 bases at V and 13 bases at J, leaving 9 bases unmatched. The CDR3 sequence is CAISPGTGGFGLFF. As DNA, the CDR3 is TGTGCCATCAGTCCCGGGACAGGGGGATTTGGACTGTTTTTT.

The rearrangement links TRBV7-3 to TRBJ2-7; TRBD2 is a possible D gene (5 bases). Germline CDR1 reads SGHTA; CDR2 reads FQGTGA. V was cut by 6 bases and J by 1 base, with 13 bases left in between. The CDR3 totals 14 residues. CDR3 nucleotides: TGTGCCAGCAGTTCCCGGGGAGATTCCTACGAGCAGTACTTC. Its translation: CASSSRGDSYEQYF.

This clone was recorded once. In nucleotides, the CDR3 is TGTGCCACCAGTGACCCGGACACCCCCTACGAGCAGTACTTC. This sequence encodes CATSDPDTPYEQYF. The V gene is TRBV24-1, the J gene TRBJ2-7, with D perhaps TRBD1 (5 bases). CDR3 length: 14 amino acids. Germline V gene sequence: CDR1 KGHDR, CDR2 SFDVKD. Trimming left V 4 bases short and J 2 bases short, with 11 bases between.

The rearrangement uses TRBV7-9 and TRBJ1-1; unclear D gene. Trimming cost V 5 bases and J 6 bases, with 10 bases left between them. CDR3 length: 12 residues. The germline V gene has CDR1 SEHNR and CDR2 FQNEAQ (reference sequence). CDR3 nucleotide sequence: TGTGCCAGCAGCCGGAGCCAGCCTGAAGCTTTCTTT. Encoded protein: CASSRSQPEAFF.

This rearrangement joins TRBV7-9 to TRBJ2-1; the match to TRBD2 covers 13 bases. Germline CDR1 reads SEHNR; CDR2 reads FQNEAQ (reference sequence). V shed 5 bases, J shed 8 bases, and the junction held 9 bases outside the gene matches. The CDR3 extends over 16 amino acids. The CDR3 region is CASSLPRTSGSYEQFF. The DNA for the CDR3 is TGTGCCAGCAGCCTACCCCGGACTAGCGGGAGCTATGAGCAGTTCTTC. Drawing the rest from reference TRBV7-9 and TRBJ2-1, the complete variable domain is DTGVSQNPRHKITKRGQNVTFRCDPISEHNRLYWYRQTLGQGPEFLTYFQNEAQLEKSRLLSDRFSAERPKGSFSTLEIQRTEQGDSAMYLCASSLPRTSGSYEQFFGPGTRLTVL.

This clone was seen more than once but under ten times. This chain links TRBV5-1 with TRBJ2-1, with D maybe TRBD2 (5 bases). Germline loops: CDR1 SGHRS, CDR2 YFSETQ. The CDR3 has 14 residues. Trimming removed 2 bases from V and 5 bases from J, with 11 bases in between. Written as DNA, the CDR3 is TGCGCCAGCAGCTTACCCCGGGGAGACAATGAGCAGTTCTTC. This codes for CASSLPRGDNEQFF.

This clone has just a few counts. The genes are TRBV6-5 and TRBJ1-6; a weak D match, TRBD1 (6 bases). The length of the CDR3 is 14 residues. Germline CDR1 and CDR2: MNHEY and SVGAGI. V was cut by 6 bases and J by 8 bases, with 14 bases left in between. The CDR3 DNA reads as TGTGCCAGCAGGCCCGGGCCAGGGGATTCACCCCTCCACTTT. It codes for CASRPGPGDSPLHF.

The chain has TRBV20-1 and TRBJ2-1; 8 positions match TRBD2. This CDR3 region has 14 residues. V lost 3 bases and J lost 4; bases outside the gene matches: 5. Germline lookup yields CDR1 DFQATT and CDR2 SNEGSKA (reference sequence). DNA of the CDR3: TGCAGTGCTAGTCCAGCGGGAGATTACAATGAGCAGTTCTTC. This encodes CSASPAGDYNEQFF.

A single count supports this clone. The V and J genes are TRBV28 and TRBJ2-7; possible D gene TRBD2, 5 bases. This CDR3 has 12 amino acids. Germline V gives CDR1 MDHEN, CDR2 SYDVKM. The V end lost 6 bases, the J end lost 5 bases, and 11 bases lay between the germline ends. CDR3 region: CASRESGDEQYF. CDR3 DNA: TGTGCCAGCAGGGAGTCCGGGGACGAGCAGTACTTC.

The chain is built from TRBV3-1 (or the pseudogene TRBV3-2) and TRBJ1-2; D unclear. The CDR3 totals 14 residues. V was clipped by 0 bases and J by 7 bases, with 12 bases between them. Germline loops: CDR1 LGHDT, CDR2 YNNKEL (reference sequence). The CDR3: CASSQESNDFGYTF. The CDR3 coding sequence is TGTGCCAGCAGCCAAGAGTCCAACGACTTTGGCTACACCTTC.